A single sample is the source of the 18 T cell receptor beta chains below, sequenced in a study of blood T cell repertoires in COVID-19. Profiling relied on immunoSEQ multiplex PCR, and the TCRdb table lists in-frame clones only, not all of them. This sample has a few hundred thousand clones; about 87% occur once, and the top ten carry under 11%. Sequencing used peripheral blood. These receptors were obtained from a woman in her 30s with COVID-19, enrolled during active disease.

This chain connects TRBV7-9 to TRBJ1-3; possibly TRBD1 for D (5 bases). CDR1 and CDR2 from the germline V gene are SEHNR and FQNEAQ (reference sequence). CDR3 length: 14 amino acids. V lost 5 bases, J lost 6 bases, and 14 bases lay in between. CDR3: CASSQSGVENTIYF. In DNA, the CDR3 is TGTGCCAGCAGCCAATCGGGGGTGGAAAACACCATATATTTT.

V is TRBV7-9 and J is TRBJ2-5; 8 bases match TRBD1. Germline CDR1 and CDR2: SEHNR and FQNEAQ (reference sequence). V shed 1 base and J 6 bases; nucleotides not matched to a gene: 10. The CDR3 is made up of 16 amino acids. The CDR3 nucleotides read TGTGCCAGCAGCTTAGGATCAGGGGGCGCGGGAAAGACCCAGTACTTC. Translating gives CASSLGSGGAGKTQYF. The complete variable domain, with remaining parts taken from reference TRBV7-9 and TRBJ2-5, reads DTGVSQNPRHKITKRGQNVTFRCDPISEHNRLYWYRQTLGQGPEFLTYFQNEAQLEKSRLLSDRFSAERPKGSFSTLEIQRTEQGDSAMYLCASSLGSGGAGKTQYFGPGTRLLVL.

J is TRBJ2-3 and V is TRBV14; TRBD1 matches 10 bases. This CDR3 contains 16 residues. Germline V CDR1 and CDR2: SGHDN, FVKESK. V lost 5 bases and J lost 3; bases outside the gene matches: 8. CDR3 amino acids: CASSYLGTGVTDTQYF. The CDR3 coding sequence is TGTGCCAGCAGCTACCTCGGGACAGGGGTAACAGATACGCAGTATTTT. Filled out from reference TRBV14 and TRBJ2-3, the complete variable domain reads EAGVTQFPSHSVIEKGQTVTLRCDPISGHDNLYWYRRVMGKEIKFLLHFVKESKQDESGMPNNRFLAERTGGTYSTLKVQPAELEDSGVYFCASSYLGTGVTDTQYFGPGTRLTVL.

This chain connects TRBV7-2 to TRBJ2-7, with D unclear. The CDR3 is made up of 12 amino acids. Germline CDR1 and CDR2: SGHTA and FQGNSA. The V gene lost 4 bases and the J gene lost 3 bases, with 7 bases spanning the gap. The DNA for the CDR3 is TGTGCCAGCAGCTCATCAGACTACGAGCAGTACTTC. Its protein is CASSSSDYEQYF.

The chain uses TRBV7-2 and TRBJ2-7; a weak D match, TRBD2 (7 bases). CDR3 length: 14 residues. Germline-derived CDR1 and CDR2 are SGHTA and FQGNSA. Trimming cost V 1 base and J 11 bases, with 18 bases left between them. CDR3 nucleotides: TGTGCCAGCAGCTTAGATGAGGGGAGGGGGAAGAAGTACTTC. It codes for CASSLDEGRGKKYF. Looking up the rest from reference TRBV7-2 and TRBJ2-7 gives the full variable domain: GAGVSQSPSNKVTEKGKDVELRCDPISGHTALYWYRQSLGQGLEFLIYFQGNSAPDKSGLPSDRFSAERTGGSVSTLTIQRTQQEDSAVYLCASSLDEGRGKKYFGPGTRLTVT.

V gene TRBV29-1 combines with J gene TRBJ2-5; 9 bases match TRBD1. In germline, CDR1 is SQVTM, CDR2 ANQGSEA. J lost 4 bases, V lost 1 base, and 1 base had no gene match. This CDR3 contains 13 residues. DNA for the CDR3: TGCAGCGTTGAAGGGGACAGGGTAGAGACCCAGTACTTC. Translating gives CSVEGDRVETQYF.

The gene calls are TRBV4-1 and TRBJ2-2; 8 bases agree with TRBD1. The V and J ends lost 4 bases and 3 bases, in that order; junction bases with no gene match: 4. The CDR3 is 15 amino acids. Germline V gene data show CDR1 as MGHRA and CDR2 as YSYEKL. The CDR3 spells CASSPGTGYTGELFF. In DNA, the CDR3 is TGCGCCAGCAGCCCAGGGACAGGCTACACCGGGGAGCTGTTTTTT.

This sequence joins TRBV5-4 and TRBJ2-1; 7 bases agree with TRBD2. Losses at the gene ends were 0 bases for V and 0 bases for J; bases not matched to a gene: 6. The CDR3 extends over 17 amino acids. The germline V gene has CDR1 SGHNT and CDR2 YYREEE (reference sequence). The CDR3 loop reads CASSLGLAEVSYNEQFF. The DNA of the CDR3 is TGTGCCAGCAGCTTGGGGCTAGCGGAGGTCTCCTACAATGAGCAGTTCTTC.

The chain combines TRBV10-3 with TRBJ1-1; no reliable D call. CDR1 and CDR2 from the germline V gene are ENHRY and SYGVKD. The CDR3 runs to 18 residues. V lost 0 bases and J lost 0, with 17 bases in between. CDR3 nucleotide sequence: TGTGCCATCAGTGAGTCCCCCTACACGGAGGGCTTGAACACTGAAGCTTTCTTT. This translates into CAISESPYTEGLNTEAFF.

This chain uses TRBV11-2 with TRBJ2-2, with D tentatively TRBD1 (5 bases). Trimming left V 5 bases short and J 5 bases short, with 9 bases between. Germline-derived CDR1 and CDR2 are SGHAT and FQNNGV. The CDR3 extends over 13 amino acids. CDR3 amino acids: CASSIDSTGELFF. DNA of the CDR3: TGTGCCAGCAGCATCGACAGTACCGGGGAGCTGTTTTTT.

This chain connects TRBV5-1 to TRBJ1-3; weak D call: TRBD1 (6 bases). The V end lost 2 bases, the J end lost 0 bases, and 12 bases lay between the germline ends. The CDR3 contains 16 residues. In germline, CDR1 is SGHRS, CDR2 YFSETQ. CDR3 DNA: TGCGCCAGCAGCTTACAGGGCATTACCTCTGGAAACACCATATATTTT. Its protein is CASSLQGITSGNTIYF.

The chain combines TRBV4-1 with TRBJ2-3; no clear D. V shed 1 base and J shed 4 bases, with 6 bases lying between them. The CDR3 contains 13 residues. Germline lookup yields CDR1 MGHRA and CDR2 YSYEKL. CDR3 bases: TGCGCCAGCAGCCAAGGACACCCAGATACGCAGTATTTT. This codes for CASSQGHPDTQYF.

This clone has just one count. The gene calls are TRBV25-1 and TRBJ2-2; TRBD1 matches at 7 bases. In germline, CDR1 is MGHDK, CDR2 SYGVNS. Losses at the gene ends were 6 bases for V and 2 bases for J; bases not matched to a gene: 15. The CDR3 is 18 residues long. The CDR3 loop reads CASRSREADRLNTGELFF. The CDR3 DNA is TGTGCCAGCAGATCCCGAGAGGCGGACAGGCTAAACACCGGGGAGCTGTTTTTT. Using reference TRBV25-1 and TRBJ2-2 for the parts outside the CDR3, the full variable domain is EADIYQTPRYLVIGTGKKITLECSQTMGHDKMYWYQQDPGMELHLIHYSYGVNSTEKGDLSSESTVSRIRTEHFPLTLESARPSHTSQYLCASRSREADRLNTGELFFGEGSRLTVL.

V gene TRBV19 combines with J gene TRBJ2-1; 11 bases map to TRBD2. Germline lookup yields CDR1 LNHDA and CDR2 SQIVND (reference sequence). V dropped 4 bases and J dropped 7; count of bases not matched to a gene: 6. This CDR3 region has 15 residues. CDR3 DNA: TGTGCCAGTAGTAATGAACTAGCGGGAGTTAATGAGCAGTTCTTC. It yields the protein CASSNELAGVNEQFF. The entire variable domain, with the rest obtained from reference TRBV19 and TRBJ2-1, is as follows: DGGITQSPKYLFRKEGQNVTLSCEQNLNHDAMYWYRQDPGQGLRLIYYSQIVNDFQKGDIAEGYSVSREKKESFPLTVTSAQKNPTAFYLCASSNELAGVNEQFFGPGTRLTVL.

V usage is TRBV2 and J usage is TRBJ2-3; D gene unclear. The CDR3 spans 15 residues. Germline loops: CDR1 SNHLY, CDR2 FYNNEI. V was pared by 2 bases and J by 4 bases, with 13 bases between. The CDR3 coding sequence is TGTGCCAGCAGTGAAACGGTCCTAGTCTCAGATACGCAGTATTTT. The encoded protein is CASSETVLVSDTQYF. The whole variable domain, filled in from reference TRBV2 and TRBJ2-3, reads EPEVTQTPSHQVTQMGQEVILRCVPISNHLYFYWYRQILGQKVEFLVSFYNNEISEKSEIFDDQFSVERPDGSNFTLKIRSTKLEDSAMYFCASSETVLVSDTQYFGPGTRLTVL.

This sequence joins TRBV19 and TRBJ1-2; 7 nucleotides agree with TRBD1. CDR1 is LNHDA, CDR2 SQIVND, per germline (reference sequence). The CDR3 sequence is 14 residues long. V lost 4 bases to trimming and J lost 2 bases; unmatched junction nucleotides: 4. In DNA form, the CDR3 reads TGTGCCAGTAGTACCCCGGGACAGAACTATGGCTACACCTTC. This encodes CASSTPGQNYGYTF.

The chain has TRBV24-1 and TRBJ2-1; D remains ambiguous. This CDR3 contains 13 residues. The germline gives CDR1 KGHDR, CDR2 SFDVKD. The germline V and J ends were trimmed by 6 bases and 8 bases, with 13 bases remaining between them. CDR3 amino acids: CATSSWSVHEQFF. As DNA, the CDR3 is TGTGCCACCAGTTCGTGGTCAGTCCATGAGCAGTTCTTC.

The chain joins TRBV19 to TRBJ2-5, with TRBD2 matching 8 bases. The CDR3 is made up of 16 amino acids. V lost 6 bases to trimming and J lost 4 bases; unmatched junction nucleotides: 13. The germline gives CDR1 LNHDA, CDR2 SQIVND (reference sequence). CDR3 in DNA: TGTGCCAGTAGCCCCAGGACTAGCTACCCTCGAGAGACCCAGTACTTC. It specifies CASSPRTSYPRETQYF.